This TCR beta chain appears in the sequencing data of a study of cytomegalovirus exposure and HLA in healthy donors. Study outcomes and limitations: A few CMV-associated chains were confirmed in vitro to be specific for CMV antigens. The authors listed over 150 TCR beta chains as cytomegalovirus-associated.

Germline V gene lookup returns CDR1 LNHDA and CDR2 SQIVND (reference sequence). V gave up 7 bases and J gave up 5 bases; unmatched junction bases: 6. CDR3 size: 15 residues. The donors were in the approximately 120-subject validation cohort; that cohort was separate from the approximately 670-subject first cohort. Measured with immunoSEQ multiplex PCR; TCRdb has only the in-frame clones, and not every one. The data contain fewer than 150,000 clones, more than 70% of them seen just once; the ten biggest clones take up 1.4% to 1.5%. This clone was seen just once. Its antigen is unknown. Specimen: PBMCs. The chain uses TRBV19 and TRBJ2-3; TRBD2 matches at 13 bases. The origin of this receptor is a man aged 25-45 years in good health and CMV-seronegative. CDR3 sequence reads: CASTGLAGVGDTQYF. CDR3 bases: TGTGCCAGTACCGGACTAGCGGGAGTTGGAGATACGCAGTATTTT. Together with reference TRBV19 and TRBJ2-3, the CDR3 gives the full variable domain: DGGITQSPKYLFRKEGQNVTLSCEQNLNHDAMYWYRQDPGQGLRLIYYSQIVNDFQKGDIAEGYSVSREKKESFPLTVTSAQKNPTAFYLCASTGLAGVGDTQYFGPGTRLTVL.